This TCR beta chain was recovered during a study of Ad26.COV2.S vaccination and SARS-CoV-2 variants. On the study more broadly: The authors gave Ad26.COV2.S intramuscularly, either once or twice 56 days apart.

Germline V gene data show CDR1 as LGHNA and CDR2 as YSLEER. The CDR3 sequence is 15 residues long. Trimming left V 0 bases short and J 4 bases short, with 12 bases between. A word on this clone: The antigen remains undetermined.

TCRdb keeps only in-frame clones here, not all; method: immunoSEQ multiplex PCR. The sample yields some 250,000 clones, roughly 90% seen once. Indicated treatment: roughly 19 received Ad26.COV2.S at low or high dose, single or two shots; 5 received placebo; per-sample allocation not given. Sample collection was performed on day 63 after the first vaccine or placebo injection. The vaccine delivered Wuhan-strain SARS-CoV-2 spike through an Ad26 vector. The study, taken as a whole, reports: Post-vaccination spike-specific CD8+ and CD4+ T cell responses reportedly had substantial breadth. Recipients of vaccine and of placebo showed similar breadth of their non-spike TCR repertoires.

This chain connects TRBV4-3 to TRBJ1-2, with D perhaps TRBD1 (6 bases). The sample was peripheral blood, taken in a trial of Ad26.COV2.S vaccine versus placebo. The TCR comes from a person between 18 and 59 years old who received the Ad26.COV2.S COVID-19 vaccine or a placebo. CDR3 nucleotides: TGCGCCAGCAGCCAAGACCCTACAGGGAGCTATGGCTACACCTTC. Translation gives CASSQDPTGSYGYTF.